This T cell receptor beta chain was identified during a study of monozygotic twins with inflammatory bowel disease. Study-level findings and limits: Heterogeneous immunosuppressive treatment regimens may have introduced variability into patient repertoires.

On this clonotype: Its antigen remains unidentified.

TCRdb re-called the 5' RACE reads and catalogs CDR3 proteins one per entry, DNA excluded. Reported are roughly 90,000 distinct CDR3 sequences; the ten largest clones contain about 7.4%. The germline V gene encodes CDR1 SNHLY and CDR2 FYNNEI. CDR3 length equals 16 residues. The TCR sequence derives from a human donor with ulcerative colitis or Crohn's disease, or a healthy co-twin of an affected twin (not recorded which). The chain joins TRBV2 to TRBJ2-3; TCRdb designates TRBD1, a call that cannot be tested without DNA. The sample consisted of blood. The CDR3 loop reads CASSLGGTSAGDTQYF.